This T cell receptor beta chain was obtained from a study of blood T cell repertoires in COVID-19. Study as a whole: Material from acute and convalescent COVID-19 was sourced from the United States, Italy and Spain. T cells, B-cell-depleted T cells, or PBMCs provided the cDNA or gDNA that served as material.

TCRdb's table, derived via immunoSEQ multiplex PCR, lists solely in-frame clones and lacks some. The sample has under 300,000 clones; approximately 80% are singletons. The V end lost 2 bases, the J end lost 7 bases, and 14 bases lay between the germline ends. CDR1 is LGHDT, CDR2 YNNKEL, per germline (reference sequence). The CDR3 loop spans 15 amino acids. Sequencing used peripheral blood. The gene calls are TRBV3-1 (or the pseudogene TRBV3-2) and TRBJ1-4; D perhaps matches TRBD1 (5 bases). The receptor was derived from a woman aged 55 to 70 with active or convalescent COVID-19. The CDR3 sequence is CASSQSQGRGEKLFF. The CDR3 coding sequence is TGTGCCAGCAGCCAATCGCAGGGTCGAGGTGAAAAACTGTTTTTT.